Following are 22 T cell receptor beta chains from one sample sequenced in a study of T cell responses to AZD1222 COVID-19 vaccine (dated by TCRdb to the early 2020s). Library method: the immunoSEQ multiplex PCR assay. Sourced from immuneACCESS, this table was stored by TCRdb with only in-frame sequences that have V and J called. A share of the clones is absent; for the studies checked, an unresolved V gene accounts for under half, and the remainder has no known explanation. This sample has about 150,000 clones in its table, and 90% to 95% of those were observed once. Of the sample, approximately 1.3% is held by the ten largest clones. Sample time point, as interpreted from the label and publication: about 28 days (+/-7) after the second vaccine dose. The sequences come from peripheral blood, collected 28 days after the second AZD1222 dose. These receptors were obtained from an adult who received the AZD1222 COVID-19 vaccine.

The chain employs TRBV18 and TRBJ2-3, with 9 bases fitting TRBD2. There are 16 residues in the CDR3. Germline V CDR1 and CDR2: KGHSH, LQKENI. V lost 2 bases and J lost 0; bases outside the gene matches: 3. CDR3 amino acids: CASSPETSGSTDTQYF. CDR3 in DNA: TGTGCCAGCTCACCAGAGACTAGCGGCAGCACAGATACGCAGTATTTT.

The chain is built from TRBV27 and TRBJ1-4, with D hard to call. The CDR3 totals 14 residues. V was clipped by 1 base and J by 6 bases, with 9 bases between them. The germline CDR1 and CDR2 sequences are MNHEY and SMNVEV (reference sequence). The CDR3 reads CASSLLGADEKLFF. DNA of the CDR3: TGTGCCAGCAGTTTATTGGGCGCCGATGAAAAACTGTTTTTT.

CDR3 nucleotides: TGTGCCAGCAGCTTCCAAACAGGGTCTGATACGCAGTATTTT. Encoded protein: CASSFQTGSDTQYF. The chain links TRBV11-3 to TRBJ2-3, with D maybe TRBD1 (6 bases). Germline-derived CDR1 and CDR2 are SGHNT and YENEEA. V was cut by 3 bases and J by 6 bases, with 13 bases left in between. The CDR3 sequence is 14 residues long.

The chain has TRBV7-2 and TRBJ1-2; no definite D call. The V end was cut by 7 bases, the J end by 0 bases, with 12 bases between. Germline assignment: CDR1 SGHTA and CDR2 FQGNSA. The CDR3 loop spans 14 amino acids. The DNA of the CDR3 is TGTGCCAGCACCCTAAGGGAAACTAACTATGGCTACACCTTC. It specifies CASTLRETNYGYTF. Supplemented by reference TRBV7-2 and TRBJ1-2, the full variable domain reads GAGVSQSPSNKVTEKGKDVELRCDPISGHTALYWYRQSLGQGLEFLIYFQGNSAPDKSGLPSDRFSAERTGGSVSTLTIQRTQQEDSAVYLCASTLRETNYGYTFGSGTRLTVV.

This chain connects TRBV6-2 or TRBV6-3 to TRBJ2-3; D is possibly TRBD2 (7 bases). V dropped 2 bases and J dropped 1 base, with 16 bases sitting between them. CDR1 MNHEY and CDR2 SVGEGT come from the germline V gene. CDR3 size: 17 residues. This chain's CDR3 is CASSYNPRGGGTDTQYF. The CDR3 DNA reads TGTGCCAGCAGTTACAACCCAAGGGGGGGAGGCACAGATACGCAGTATTTT.

This chain connects TRBV27 to TRBJ1-6; 7 nucleotides align to TRBD1. This CDR3 is 15 amino acids long. With 4 bases clipped from V and 8 bases from J, the junction kept 8 bases outside the gene matches. Germline lookup yields CDR1 MNHEY and CDR2 SMNVEV (reference sequence). The CDR3 sequence: CASSSLGRGDSPLHF. DNA for the CDR3: TGTGCCAGCAGTTCCTTGGGCAGGGGGGATTCACCCCTCCACTTT.

The J gene is TRBJ2-7, the V gene TRBV12-3 or TRBV12-4; D might be TRBD1 (5 bases). V shed 2 bases and J shed 5 bases, with 7 bases lying between them. The CDR3 runs 12 residues. CDR3 residues: CASSLPGNEQYF. CDR3 DNA: TGTGCCAGCAGTTTACCAGGGAACGAGCAGTACTTC.

The chain links TRBV3-1 (or the pseudogene TRBV3-2) to TRBJ2-2; weak D call: TRBD2 (5 bases). The CDR3 loop spans 16 amino acids. Germline assignment: CDR1 LGHDT and CDR2 YNNKEL (reference sequence). V shed 1 base and J shed 5 bases, with 14 bases lying between them. Written as DNA, the CDR3 is TGTGCCAGCAGCCAAGTGAGGGCCATGGGGACCGGGGAGCTGTTTTTT. Its translation: CASSQVRAMGTGELFF.

As DNA, the CDR3 is TGTGCCAGCAGACGCACAGGGGGCTCTTTTGACTATGGCTACACCTTC. Its translation is CASRRTGGSFDYGYTF. J is TRBJ1-2 and V is TRBV5-6; 9 bases map to TRBD1. From germline, CDR1 is SGHDT and CDR2 YYEEEE. The junction had 11 bases not matched to a gene; V was cut back by 5 bases and J by 3 bases. This CDR3 is 16 amino acids long.

The gene calls are TRBV7-2 and TRBJ1-1; D is undetermined. V gave up 3 bases and J gave up 1 base, with 12 bases separating them. The CDR3 is 15 amino acids. Germline CDR1 SGHTA, CDR2 FQGNSA. The CDR3 DNA follows: TGTGCCAGCAGCTTTGGCCCTACAAGGAACACTGAAGCTTTCTTT. Translating it yields CASSFGPTRNTEAFF.

V gene TRBV27 combines with J gene TRBJ1-6; 7 nucleotides line up with TRBD1. The CDR3 consists of 16 residues. Trimming at V came to 4 bases and at J to 9 bases, leaving 12 bases not matched to a gene. Germline CDR1 and CDR2: MNHEY and SMNVEV (reference sequence). The chain's CDR3 is CASSSGQVPRLSPLHF. The CDR3 DNA reads as TGTGCCAGCAGTTCCGGACAGGTTCCTCGGCTTTCACCCCTCCACTTT.

The CDR3 reads CSVGGTGSSYEQYF. CDR3 in DNA: TGCAGCGTTGGGGGGACAGGGAGCTCCTACGAGCAGTACTTC. The chain couples TRBV29-1 to TRBJ2-7, with 9 bases matching TRBD1. Trimming cost V 4 bases and J 0 bases; bases outside gene matches: 4. Germline lookup yields CDR1 SQVTM and CDR2 ANQGSEA. This CDR3 is built from 14 residues.

The chain joins TRBV9 to TRBJ1-3; D is ambiguous. This CDR3 spans 14 amino acids. Trimming pared 0 bases from V and 1 base from J, leaving 5 bases between. Germline assignment: CDR1 SGDLS and CDR2 YYNGEE. The chain's CDR3 is CASSVASSGNTIYF. The CDR3 bases are TGTGCCAGCAGCGTAGCTAGTTCTGGAAACACCATATATTTT.

This clone appeared once. This sequence joins TRBV28 and TRBJ2-3; the D gene is possibly TRBD1 (6 bases). With 3 bases removed from V and 2 bases from J, the gap between germline ends came to 12 bases. Germline CDR1 reads MDHEN; CDR2 reads SYDVKM. The CDR3 runs 15 residues. The CDR3 DNA reads as TGTGCCAGCAGTTTTGCAGGGGCTACCACAGATACGCAGTATTTT. It codes for CASSFAGATTDTQYF.

This chain joins TRBV15 and TRBJ2-3; 14 nucleotides agree with TRBD2. From germline, CDR1 is LNHNV and CDR2 YYDKDF (reference sequence). After removal of 1 base from V and 3 bases from J, the junction contained 3 bases not matched to a gene. The CDR3 runs to 17 residues. The chain's CDR3 is CATSRGLAGGLTDTQYF. For the CDR3, the DNA is TGTGCCACCAGCAGAGGACTAGCGGGGGGGCTAACAGATACGCAGTATTTT.

The chain links TRBV11-1 to TRBJ1-3, with 7 positions matching TRBD1. Germline values: CDR1 SGHAT, CDR2 FQDESV (reference sequence). This CDR3 has 15 residues. The V segment lost 2 bases and the J segment 2 bases; nucleotides outside the gene matches: 3. CDR3 nucleotides: TGTGCCAGCAGCTTACTGGGGACAGCTGGAAACACCATATATTTT. Residues: CASSLLGTAGNTIYF.

This rearrangement joins TRBV29-1 to TRBJ2-2, with D possibly TRBD1 on 6 matching bases. V was clipped by 6 bases and J by 2 bases, with 13 bases between them. Germline CDR1 SQVTM, CDR2 ANQGSEA. CDR3 length: 14 amino acids. In DNA form, the CDR3 reads TGCAGCGTGGCCGGGACAAGAAACACCGGGGAGCTGTTTTTT. It codes for CSVAGTRNTGELFF.

This chain joins TRBV19 and TRBJ2-7, with 7 positions matching TRBD1. This CDR3 contains 14 residues. V dropped 1 base and J dropped 1; count of bases not matched to a gene: 1. Germline loops: CDR1 LNHDA, CDR2 SQIVND (reference sequence). CDR3 in DNA: TGTGCCAGTAGTATAGCACAGGGGTCCTACGAGCAGTACTTC. Protein sequence: CASSIAQGSYEQYF. The full variable domain, its missing parts supplied by reference TRBV19 and TRBJ2-7, is DGGITQSPKYLFRKEGQNVTLSCEQNLNHDAMYWYRQDPGQGLRLIYYSQIVNDFQKGDIAEGYSVSREKKESFPLTVTSAQKNPTAFYLCASSIAQGSYEQYFGPGTRLTVT.

The chain uses TRBV7-2 and TRBJ1-2, with 7 bases identical to TRBD1. Trimming removed 2 bases from V and 4 bases from J; junction bases left unmatched: 7. Germline lookup yields CDR1 SGHTA and CDR2 FQGNSA. CDR3 length: 15 amino acids. The CDR3 region has the DNA TGTGCCAGCAGCTTATTCCCGACAGGGTCCTATGGCTACACCTTC. Translated: CASSLFPTGSYGYTF.

This clone was detected only a few times. The chain is built from TRBV2 and TRBJ1-4, with 7 bases lining up with TRBD1. Germline lookup yields CDR1 SNHLY and CDR2 FYNNEI. The CDR3 is made up of 15 amino acids. The junction had 8 bases not matched to a gene; V was cut back by 2 bases and J by 8 bases. The CDR3 protein is CASSELLGGREKLFF. DNA of the CDR3: TGTGCCAGCAGTGAATTGTTAGGGGGCCGAGAAAAACTGTTTTTT.

This clone was recorded once. V usage is TRBV19 and J usage is TRBJ2-5; D is unresolved. V was cut by 3 bases and J by 3 bases, with 8 bases left in between. The CDR3 has 13 amino acids. CDR1 is LNHDA and CDR2 is SQIVND in the germline V gene (reference sequence). The CDR3 nucleotides read TGTGCCAGTAGTATTCCAGGAGAAGAGACCCAGTACTTC. Protein sequence: CASSIPGEETQYF.

This clone has just one count. The chain has TRBV3-1 (or the pseudogene TRBV3-2) and TRBJ2-1; 10 bases line up with TRBD2. The CDR3 contains 16 residues. Trimming at V came to 4 bases and at J to 0 bases, leaving 3 bases not matched to a gene. CDR1 LGHDT and CDR2 YNNKEL come from the germline V gene (reference sequence). The CDR3 DNA follows: TGTGCCAGCAGCCCCAGACTAGCGGGCTCCTACAATGAGCAGTTCTTC. This gives the protein CASSPRLAGSYNEQFF.